Only a few counts were recorded for the clone carrying this TCR beta chain. The target antigen is unknown. cDNA libraries for TCR beta contained unique molecular identifiers. The authors obtained 400,000 to 600,000 cDNA molecules from approximately 0.91 to 9.4 million T cells. TCRdb re-analysed the PCR reads in MiXCR, keeping a single row per CDR3 protein. Of hundreds of thousands of distinct CDR3 sequences listed, roughly 58% are singletons. This record belongs to a study of post-analysis software for immune sequencing data. Study information: Recorded disease courses covered relapsing-remitting, secondary progressive and progressive-relapsing multiple sclerosis. Some patients had no subtype annotation.

Study outcomes and limitations: Multiple sclerosis patients showed significantly lower normalized Chao1 diversity than controls did. F measure showed strong co-clustering of same-batch samples.

Sequencing was performed on blood. The sequence was obtained from a girl aged 5 to 17 with multiple sclerosis.

The CDR3 DNA follows: TGCAGCGTGCGCGGGGCAGAGACCCAGTACTTC. Protein product: CSVRGAETQYF. The V gene is TRBV29-1, the J gene TRBJ2-5; perhaps TRBD2 as D (6 bases). CDR3 length equals 11 residues. The germline CDR1 and CDR2 sequences are SQVTM and ANQGSEA. V was clipped by 6 bases and J by 4 bases, with 9 bases between them.